This T cell receptor (beta chain) emerged from a study of T cells in Graves' hyperthyroidism and ophthalmopathy. Regarding the study as a whole: Most clonotypes expanded in thyroid above 0.001 were likewise present in blood.

This clonotype was recorded at least ten times. Its antigen remains unknown. The CDR3 covers 13 residues. V dropped 1 base and J dropped 7 bases, with 10 bases sitting between them. Germline V CDR1 and CDR2: MDHEN, SYDVKM. Diagnosis relied on clinical symptoms, serum thyroxine and TRAb, thyroid ultrasound and orbital computed tomography. It was RNA transcripts that yielded the amplified TCR beta CDR3 regions. The study used the HTBI primer set for a first-round RT-PCR of the TCR CDR3. TCRdb reprocessed the multiplex PCR reads via MiXCR and lists one record per CDR3 protein. Here the sample spans about 500,000 distinct CDR3 sequences, roughly 18% being singletons.

The chain joins TRBV28 to TRBJ1-2; D is perhaps TRBD1 (6 bases). This clonotype was obtained from a woman aged 18-29 years with Graves' ophthalmopathy. Sequenced sample: blood. Here the CDR3 reads CASSLFVGGGYTF. The CDR3 nucleotides are TGTGCCAGCAGTTTATTTGTAGGGGGTGGCTACACCTTC.